The 17 T cell receptor beta chains reported below all come from one sample, sequenced in a study of T cell responses to AZD1222 COVID-19 vaccine. Clones were read by immunoSEQ multiplex PCR, and TCRdb kept only the in-frame ones, dropping some. The data contain around 180,000 clones, roughly 88% of them singletons. The source was peripheral blood, collected on day 0 of AZD1222 vaccination. These receptors originate from an adult in good health.

This clone was seen more than once but under ten times. The gene calls are TRBV10-3 and TRBJ1-2, with a tentative D call TRBD1 (5 bases). Between the trimmed V and J ends, which lost 8 bases and 6 bases, there was a span of 19 bases. This CDR3 region has 14 residues. Per the germline V gene, CDR1 is ENHRY and CDR2 is SYGVKD. The CDR3 nucleotides are TGTGCCATCGGGGCAGGTGAGGCAGCTAATGGCTACACCTTC. Translating gives CAIGAGEAANGYTF.

This clone showed up just once. The gene calls are TRBV15 and TRBJ2-1, with a weak D call TRBD2 (6 bases). The CDR3 runs 17 residues. Germline CDR1 reads LNHNV; CDR2 reads YYDKDF (reference sequence). Trimming stripped 1 base from V and 4 bases from J, with 17 bases between. CDR3 nucleotide sequence: TGTGCCACCAGCAGAGGGGGACTGCCGACCAAGTACAATGAGCAGTTCTTC. Its translation: CATSRGGLPTKYNEQFF.

This rearrangement joins TRBV7-8 to TRBJ1-2; D not resolved. V was shortened by 5 bases and J by 8 bases, with 15 bases between the two germline ends. The CDR3 length is 13 residues. CDR1 and CDR2 from the germline V gene are SGHVS and FQNEAQ. In DNA form, the CDR3 reads TGTGCCAGCAGCCCGCGATGGGTTTTGGGCTACACCTTC. It is translated as CASSPRWVLGYTF.

The rearrangement joins TRBV11-2 to TRBJ1-1, with TRBD1 as a possible D gene (6 bases). V was shortened by 5 bases and J by 2 bases, with 12 bases between the two germline ends. From germline, CDR1 is SGHAT and CDR2 FQNNGV. The CDR3 spans 14 residues. Written as DNA, the CDR3 is TGTGCCAGCAGCCATCCGACAGGCAACACTGAAGCTTTCTTT. Translating it yields CASSHPTGNTEAFF.

This sequence joins TRBV6-6 and TRBJ2-7, with 7 bases lining up with TRBD1. Germline CDR1 is MNHNY and CDR2 is SVGAGI (reference sequence). The trim removed 5 bases at V and 6 bases at J, leaving 13 bases unmatched. The CDR3 totals 15 residues. The CDR3 bases are TGTGCCAGCAGTCCCCCAGTGGGACAGAACGTCGAGCAGTACTTC. Amino acid sequence: CASSPPVGQNVEQYF.

J is TRBJ2-3 and V is TRBV11-3; tentatively, D is TRBD2 (7 bases). CDR1 and CDR2 from the germline V gene are SGHNT and YENEEA. This CDR3 region has 13 residues. V was pared by 5 bases and J by 4 bases, with 10 bases between. CDR3 protein: CASSGGAPDTQYF. The CDR3 DNA reads as TGTGCCAGCAGCGGGGGGGCCCCAGATACGCAGTATTTT. The full variable domain, with the rest looked up from reference TRBV11-3 and TRBJ2-3, is EAGVVQSPRYKIIEKKQPVAFWCNPISGHNTLYWYLQNLGQGPELLIRYENEEAVDDSQLPKDRFSAERLKGVDSTLKIQPAELGDSAVYLCASSGGAPDTQYFGPGTRLTVL.

Regarding this clone: The same CDR3 also results from other DNA sequences found in this sample. The chain combines TRBV27 with TRBJ1-2, with a possible D match to TRBD1 (5 bases). Between the trimmed V and J ends, which lost 0 bases and 4 bases, there was a span of 12 bases. Germline CDR1 reads MNHEY; CDR2 reads SMNVEV (reference sequence). The length of the CDR3 is 15 residues. CDR3 DNA: TGTGCCAGCAGTTTATCGGGTGGGGGAACCTATGGCTACACCTTC. Translated: CASSLSGGGTYGYTF.

To note about this clone: Other DNA sequences within the sample encode an identical CDR3. The rearrangement uses TRBV2 and TRBJ2-2, with D possibly matching TRBD2 (6 bases). The germline V gene has CDR1 SNHLY and CDR2 FYNNEI. This CDR3 is 13 amino acids long. V dropped 3 bases and J dropped 4 bases, with 6 bases sitting between them. The CDR3 loop is CASSERGTGELFF. The DNA of the CDR3 is TGTGCCAGCAGTGAGCGGGGCACCGGGGAGCTGTTTTTT.

The J gene is TRBJ2-1, the V gene TRBV6-4, with TRBD1 matching 8 bases. The CDR3 consists of 15 residues. After removal of 3 bases from V and 4 bases from J, the junction contained 5 bases not matched to a gene. CDR1 is MRHNA and CDR2 is SNTAGT in the germline V gene. DNA for the CDR3: TGTGCCAGCAGTGAGAGGGACAGGCCTTACAATGAGCAGTTCTTC. Translating it yields CASSERDRPYNEQFF.

V is TRBV2 and J is TRBJ2-6; D is ambiguous. V lost 5 bases and J lost 5, with 7 bases in between. This CDR3 comprises 13 residues. Germline assignment: CDR1 SNHLY and CDR2 FYNNEI. The CDR3 DNA reads TGTGCCAGCAGTTTCGCTTGGGCCAACGTCCTGACTTTC. This sequence encodes CASSFAWANVLTF.

DNA for the CDR3: TGTGCCAGTAGTCCAAGCGGGAGAGCCAAAAACATTCAGTACTTC. Translated, it gives CASSPSGRAKNIQYF. This chain connects TRBV19 to TRBJ2-4; TRBD2 agrees at 8 bases. The CDR3 has 15 residues. The germline V gene encodes CDR1 LNHDA and CDR2 SQIVND (reference sequence). V was pared by 5 bases and J by 0 bases, with 3 bases of the junction left unmatched. The full variable domain, rest sourced from reference TRBV19 and TRBJ2-4, is DGGITQSPKYLFRKEGQNVTLSCEQNLNHDAMYWYRQDPGQGLRLIYYSQIVNDFQKGDIAEGYSVSREKKESFPLTVTSAQKNPTAFYLCASSPSGRAKNIQYFGAGTRLSVL.

The V call is TRBV9, the J call TRBJ2-2, with D perhaps TRBD1 (6 bases). The CDR3 covers 15 residues. V shed 3 bases and J shed 3 bases, with 12 bases lying between them. Germline V gives CDR1 SGDLS, CDR2 YYNGEE. The CDR3 DNA reads TGTGCCAGCAGCGCAGGGGATTTGGACACCGGGGAGCTGTTTTTT. It specifies CASSAGDLDTGELFF.

The V gene is TRBV5-4, the J gene TRBJ2-3; 8 bases agree with TRBD2. This CDR3 comprises 17 residues. Germline-derived CDR1 and CDR2 are SGHNT and YYREEE (reference sequence). J was trimmed by 5 bases and V by 3 bases; bases with no gene match: 14. The CDR3 DNA sequence: TGTGCCAGCAGCTCCGGACCCCTTGGGGCGGGGGGAGATACGCAGTATTTT. Protein sequence: CASSSGPLGAGGDTQYF.

This chain connects TRBV15 to TRBJ2-3; 14 positions match TRBD2. The germline V gene has CDR1 LNHNV and CDR2 YYDKDF (reference sequence). CDR3 size: 17 residues. The V and J ends lost 1 base and 0 bases, in that order; junction bases with no gene match: 0. CDR3 loop: CATSRGTSGGSTDTQYF. For the CDR3, the DNA is TGTGCCACCAGCAGAGGGACTAGCGGGGGGAGCACAGATACGCAGTATTTT.

The rearrangement uses TRBV14 and TRBJ2-5; 7 positions match TRBD1. This CDR3 is built from 14 residues. Germline values: CDR1 SGHDN, CDR2 FVKESK. J was trimmed by 4 bases and V by 4 bases; bases with no gene match: 6. CDR3 protein: CASSPRGGAETQYF. DNA for the CDR3: TGTGCCAGCAGCCCACGAGGGGGCGCAGAGACCCAGTACTTC.

The chain employs TRBV25-1 and TRBJ1-6; D unclear. The CDR3 contains 14 residues. Germline CDR1 MGHDK, CDR2 SYGVNS. V lost 5 bases and J lost 8, with 13 bases in between. The CDR3 bases are TGTGCCAGCAGTCCTGGGAGCTGGCATTCACCCCTCCACTTT. It is translated as CASSPGSWHSPLHF.

This chain connects TRBV15 to TRBJ1-1; the D is unclear. Germline V CDR1 and CDR2: LNHNV, YYDKDF (reference sequence). Trimming took 3 bases from V and 3 from J, leaving 11 bases between them. This CDR3 region has 14 residues. The chain's CDR3 is CATSRGGPDTEAFF. CDR3 bases: TGTGCCACCAGCAGGGGCGGACCCGACACTGAAGCTTTCTTT.